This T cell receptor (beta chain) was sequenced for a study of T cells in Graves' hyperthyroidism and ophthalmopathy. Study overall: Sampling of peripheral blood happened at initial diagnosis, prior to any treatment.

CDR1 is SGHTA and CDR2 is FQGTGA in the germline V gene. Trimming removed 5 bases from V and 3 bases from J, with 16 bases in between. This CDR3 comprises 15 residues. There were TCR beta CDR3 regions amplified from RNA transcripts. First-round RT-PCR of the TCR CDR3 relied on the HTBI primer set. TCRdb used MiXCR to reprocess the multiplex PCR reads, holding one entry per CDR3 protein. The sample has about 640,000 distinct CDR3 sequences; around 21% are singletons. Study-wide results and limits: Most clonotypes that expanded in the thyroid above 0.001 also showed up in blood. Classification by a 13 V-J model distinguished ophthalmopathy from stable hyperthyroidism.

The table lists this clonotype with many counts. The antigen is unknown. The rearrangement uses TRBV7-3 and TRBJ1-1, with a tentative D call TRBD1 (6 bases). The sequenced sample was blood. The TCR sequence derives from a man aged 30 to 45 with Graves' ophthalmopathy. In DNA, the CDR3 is TGTGCCAGCAGCCTCTCACAGGGCGAGGACACTGAAGCTTTCTTT. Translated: CASSLSQGEDTEAFF.